The next 32 T cell receptor beta chains were all read from a single sample in a study of blood T cell repertoires in COVID-19. Sequencing used immunoSEQ multiplex PCR; TCRdb keeps in-frame clones, though not all of them. The sample consists of some 350,000 clones, roughly 87% of them appearing once. Sequenced sample: PBMCs or T cells enriched from blood (not recorded which). The receptors stem from a woman in her thirties who had recovered from COVID-19.

V gene TRBV6-1 combines with J gene TRBJ2-1; D might be TRBD1 (5 bases). V dropped 1 base and J dropped 7 bases, with 11 bases sitting between them. The V gene's germline CDR1 is MNHNS and CDR2 SASEGT. The CDR3 has 14 amino acids. CDR3 sequence: CASSEGRRGNEQFF. The CDR3 bases are TGTGCCAGCAGTGAAGGGCGTAGGGGAAATGAGCAGTTCTTC.

The V call is TRBV10-3, the J call TRBJ2-7; TRBD2 matches 15 bases. The CDR3 is made up of 13 amino acids. Trimming took 8 bases from V and 6 from J; bases not matched to a gene: 2. CDR1 is ENHRY and CDR2 is SYGVKD in the germline V gene. CDR3 region: CAIGLAGGIEQYF. CDR3 bases: TGTGCCATCGGACTAGCGGGAGGGATCGAGCAGTACTTC.

This sequence joins TRBV19 and TRBJ1-4, with D perhaps TRBD1 (6 bases). This CDR3 is built from 14 residues. Germline V CDR1 and CDR2: LNHDA, SQIVND (reference sequence). The V end was cut by 3 bases, the J end by 3 bases, with 8 bases between. CDR3 sequence: CASSMDSSNEKLFF. For the CDR3, the DNA is TGTGCCAGTAGTATGGACAGTTCTAATGAAAAACTGTTTTTT.

V is TRBV7-2 and J is TRBJ2-1, with TRBD1 matching 12 bases. Germline values: CDR1 SGHTA, CDR2 FQGNSA. Trimming removed 3 bases from V and 8 bases from J; junction bases left unmatched: 8. The CDR3 contains 16 residues. The CDR3 region has the DNA TGTGCCAGCAGCTTTTACCTCGGGACAGGGGGCGATGAGCAGTTCTTC. Amino acid sequence: CASSFYLGTGGDEQFF.

The gene calls are TRBV6-7 and TRBJ1-5; D gene uncertain. TRBV6-7 is designated an ORF whose function remains uncertain. The CDR3 extends over 16 amino acids. The ends were cut back, 2 bases at V and 6 bases at J, with 17 bases in the middle. The CDR3 DNA follows: TGTGCCAGCAGTTACGCACGGGCGGTGGAGGGTCAGCCCCAGCATTTT. It codes for CASSYARAVEGQPQHF.

This clone has just one count. V and J are TRBV5-4 and TRBJ2-7; the D gene is possibly TRBD2 (7 bases). CDR1 and CDR2 from the germline V gene are SGHNT and YYREEE (reference sequence). The CDR3 sequence is 17 residues long. Trimming left V 6 bases short and J 7 bases short, with 29 bases between. The CDR3 DNA is TGTGCCAGCAAACTTAAGGCGGGAGAAAGCCCTACAGGGGAGCAGTACTTC. Protein sequence: CASKLKAGESPTGEQYF.

The rearrangement joins TRBV5-1 to TRBJ2-3; D may be TRBD2 (7 bases). This CDR3 spans 15 amino acids. Germline assignment: CDR1 SGHRS and CDR2 YFSETQ. Trimming pared 5 bases from V and 6 bases from J, leaving 19 bases between. The CDR3, as DNA: TGCGCCAGCAGTCCGCGGGGGCAGAAGTCCGATACGCAGTATTTT. Translated: CASSPRGQKSDTQYF.

CDR3 residues: CASSLGARERNEQFF. The CDR3 bases are TGTGCCAGCAGCTTGGGAGCGCGGGAGAGGAATGAGCAGTTCTTC. V gene TRBV5-4 combines with J gene TRBJ2-1; 7 nucleotides match TRBD2. The length of the CDR3 is 15 residues. J gave up 7 bases and V 0 bases, and 7 bases lay outside the gene matches. Germline V CDR1 and CDR2: SGHNT, YYREEE (reference sequence).

The chain links TRBV11-3 to TRBJ2-1, with TRBD1 matching 9 bases. This CDR3 is built from 16 residues. V lost 6 bases and J lost 3; bases outside the gene matches: 9. Looked up from germline, CDR1 is SGHNT and CDR2 is YENEEA. The CDR3 region has the DNA TGTGCCAGCAGACCCCGGACAGGGGTAGACTACAATGAGCAGTTCTTC. Its protein product is CASRPRTGVDYNEQFF.

The rearrangement joins TRBV6-5 to TRBJ1-1, with D tentatively TRBD1 (6 bases). The CDR3 covers 14 residues. Trimming cost V 6 bases and J 3 bases, with 14 bases left between them. Germline CDR1 reads MNHEY; CDR2 reads SVGAGI. CDR3 nucleotides: TGTGCCAGCAGCCGAACCCGACAGGACACTGAAGCTTTCTTT. It codes for CASSRTRQDTEAFF.

The chain combines TRBV6-5 with TRBJ2-7; a possible D gene is TRBD2 (6 bases). Germline loops: CDR1 MNHEY, CDR2 SVGAGI. V was shortened by 6 bases and J by 5 bases, with 14 bases between the two germline ends. The CDR3 length is 13 residues. The CDR3 sequence is CASRPPGLDEQYF. CDR3 in DNA: TGTGCCAGCAGACCCCCGGGACTCGACGAGCAGTACTTC.

This chain connects TRBV9 to TRBJ2-1; D perhaps matches TRBD1 (6 bases). CDR1 and CDR2 from the germline V gene are SGDLS and YYNGEE. Trimming pared 0 bases from V and 5 bases from J, leaving 6 bases between. The CDR3 is 13 amino acids. The CDR3 bases are TGTGCCAGCAGCGTAGGACAGGACAATGAGCAGTTCTTC. Residues: CASSVGQDNEQFF.

The chain carries TRBV13 and TRBJ2-1; 16 positions match TRBD2. The CDR3 has 16 amino acids. The junction had 4 bases not matched to a gene; V was cut back by 5 bases and J by 6 bases. Germline assignment: CDR1 PRHDT and CDR2 FYEKMQ (reference sequence). The CDR3 reads CASSLGLAGGLNEQFF. In DNA, the CDR3 is TGTGCCAGCAGCCTGGGACTAGCGGGAGGGCTCAATGAGCAGTTCTTC.

This CDR3 reads CATSDVTGNTQYF. DNA for the CDR3: TGTGCCACCAGTGATGTGACAGGGAATACGCAGTATTTT. The chain has TRBV24-1 and TRBJ2-3; 7 bases line up with TRBD1. From germline, CDR1 is KGHDR and CDR2 SFDVKD. This CDR3 spans 13 amino acids. V lost 3 bases and J lost 7; bases outside the gene matches: 3.

For this clone: Other DNA sequences in the sample encode the same CDR3. The V and J genes are TRBV28 and TRBJ2-3; no clear D gene. V lost 2 bases and J 5 bases, leaving 2 bases between the germline ends. The CDR3 consists of 11 residues. Germline V gene data show CDR1 as MDHEN and CDR2 as SYDVKM. This CDR3 is CASSLRDTQYF. As DNA, the CDR3 is TGTGCCAGCAGTTTACGAGATACGCAGTATTTT.

The V call is TRBV30, the J call TRBJ1-1; D uncertain. V lost 3 bases, J lost 1 base, and 12 bases lay in between. The length of the CDR3 is 14 residues. Germline V gene data show CDR1 as GTSNPN and CDR2 as SVGIG (reference sequence). The CDR3 DNA reads TGTGCCTGGAGCCCCGGGGTCCCGAACACTGAAGCTTTCTTT. Its protein product is CAWSPGVPNTEAFF.

Worth noting for this clone: This specimen includes other DNA sequences encoding the same CDR3. CDR3 coding DNA: TGTGCCAGCAGTTTACGAGGTAATGAGCAGTTCTTC. It yields the protein CASSLRGNEQFF. The rearrangement joins TRBV28 to TRBJ2-1, with D unclear. The CDR3 spans 12 residues. Trimming removed 2 bases from V and 7 bases from J, with 6 bases in between. Germline V gene data show CDR1 as MDHEN and CDR2 as SYDVKM. The whole variable domain, filled in from reference TRBV28 and TRBJ2-1, reads DVKVTQSSRYLVKRTGEKVFLECVQDMDHENMFWYRQDPGLGLRLIYFSYDVKMKEKGDIPEGYSVSREKKERFSLILESASTNQTSMYLCASSLRGNEQFFGPGTRLTVL.

The chain joins TRBV7-2 to TRBJ2-2; 7 nucleotides line up with TRBD2. With 6 bases clipped from V and 8 bases from J, the junction kept 15 bases outside the gene matches. Germline CDR1 and CDR2: SGHTA and FQGNSA. The CDR3 spans 16 residues. CDR3 sequence reads: CASRRSAGTLGGELFF. CDR3 DNA sequence: TGTGCCAGCAGAAGGTCAGCGGGAACCCTTGGAGGGGAGCTGTTTTTT.

This sequence joins TRBV11-2 and TRBJ2-1, with a possible D match to TRBD2 (6 bases). V was clipped by 9 bases and J by 10 bases, with 13 bases between them. The germline gives CDR1 SGHAT, CDR2 FQNNGV. The CDR3 spans 11 residues. In DNA form, the CDR3 reads TGTGCCAGTCGCGGGGCGGACGAGCAGTTCTTC. Translated: CASRGADEQFF.

Comments on this clone: The same CDR3 is also encoded by other DNA sequences in this sample. The chain has TRBV5-1 and TRBJ1-5; D is unclear. The germline V gene encodes CDR1 SGHRS and CDR2 YFSETQ. The CDR3 extends over 15 amino acids. V was pared by 0 bases and J by 1 base, with 8 bases between. The CDR3 sequence: CASSLGLESNQPQHF. The CDR3 nucleotides are TGCGCCAGCAGCTTGGGGCTGGAGAGCAATCAGCCCCAGCATTTT.

The chain has TRBV18 and TRBJ1-2; perhaps TRBD1 as D (5 bases). Deletions cut 6 bases from V and 2 bases from J, with 13 bases between. The CDR3 is made up of 14 amino acids. Germline loops: CDR1 KGHSH, CDR2 LQKENI. The DNA of the CDR3 is TGTGCCAGCTCGCCTATGACAGAGAACTATGGCTACACCTTC. This gives the protein CASSPMTENYGYTF.

The V and J genes are TRBV9 and TRBJ2-1; 12 nucleotides agree with TRBD2. The junction had 3 bases not matched to a gene; V was cut back by 1 base and J by 7 bases. The CDR3 loop spans 15 amino acids. Germline CDR1 SGDLS, CDR2 YYNGEE. CDR3 loop: CASSVSSGGVNEQFF. The DNA of the CDR3 is TGTGCCAGCAGCGTATCTAGCGGGGGGGTAAATGAGCAGTTCTTC.

The CDR3: CASSGPLGQATYPTNEKLFF. The DNA of the CDR3 is TGTGCCAGCAGCGGCCCCTTGGGACAGGCAACCTACCCAACTAATGAAAAACTGTTTTTT. The chain uses TRBV7-8 and TRBJ1-4; TRBD1 matches at 8 bases. This CDR3 has 20 amino acids. The V gene end was trimmed by 5 bases and the J gene end by 0 bases; junction bases not matched to a gene: 17. Germline values: CDR1 SGHVS, CDR2 FQNEAQ.

V is TRBV4-1 and J is TRBJ2-1, with 11 bases identical to TRBD2. Germline V gene data show CDR1 as MGHRA and CDR2 as YSYEKL. The CDR3 consists of 16 residues. J gave up 16 bases and V 4 bases, and 18 bases lay outside the gene matches. The CDR3 spells CASSPRTSGGSPTGFF. CDR3 DNA sequence: TGCGCCAGCAGCCCAAGAACTAGCGGGGGATCCCCGACCGGCTTCTTC.

This clone has only one observation. The chain uses TRBV5-1 and TRBJ2-3; D possibly corresponds to TRBD2 (5 bases). Between the trimmed V and J ends, which lost 0 bases and 2 bases, there was a span of 16 bases. CDR1 SGHRS and CDR2 YFSETQ come from the germline V gene. The CDR3 runs 17 residues. The CDR3 coding sequence is TGCGCCAGCAGCTTGGTTCGCGAGGGCCCCTACACAGATACGCAGTATTTT. Translating gives CASSLVREGPYTDTQYF. The full variable domain, completed using reference TRBV5-1 and TRBJ2-3, is KAGVTQTPRYLIKTRGQQVTLSCSPISGHRSVSWYQQTPGQGLQFLFEYFSETQRNKGNFPGRFSGRQFSNSRSEMNVSTLELGDSALYLCASSLVREGPYTDTQYFGPGTRLTVL.

Only a few counts were recorded for this clone. The rearrangement joins TRBV5-1 to TRBJ1-4; TRBD1 might be the D (5 bases). This CDR3 spans 15 amino acids. Germline V gene lookup returns CDR1 SGHRS and CDR2 YFSETQ. Trimming removed 0 bases from V and 8 bases from J, with 14 bases in between. CDR3: CASSLDVRVGEKLFF. CDR3 DNA sequence: TGCGCCAGCAGCTTGGATGTCAGGGTTGGCGAAAAACTGTTTTTT.

CDR3 residues: CASTGGHRYEQYF. As DNA, the CDR3 is TGTGCCAGCACGGGGGGACACCGCTACGAGCAGTACTTC. The gene calls are TRBV6-5 and TRBJ2-7; D might be TRBD2 (7 bases). Germline CDR1 reads MNHEY; CDR2 reads SVGAGI. CDR3 size: 13 residues. The ends were cut back, 7 bases at V and 3 bases at J, with 13 bases in the middle.

The V and J genes are TRBV7-2 and TRBJ2-5; D unresolved. Germline assignment: CDR1 SGHTA and CDR2 FQGNSA. The V and J ends lost 5 bases and 0 bases respectively, with 7 bases between them. CDR3 size: 13 residues. The CDR3, as DNA: TGTGCCAGCAGCCCTGGGCACCAAGAGACCCAGTACTTC. Residues: CASSPGHQETQYF.

This chain connects TRBV18 to TRBJ2-3; TRBD2 is a possible D gene (6 bases). Trimming left V 2 bases short and J 1 base short, with 13 bases between. This CDR3 is 16 amino acids long. The V gene's germline CDR1 is KGHSH and CDR2 LQKENI. CDR3 region: CASSPNQTRRTDTQYF. The CDR3 DNA reads TGTGCCAGCTCACCAAACCAGACTAGGCGCACAGATACGCAGTATTTT.

This clone was counted once. The chain combines TRBV11-3 with TRBJ2-1; perhaps TRBD2 as D (5 bases). The CDR3 contains 13 residues. Germline assignment: CDR1 SGHNT and CDR2 YENEEA. With 3 bases removed from V and 6 bases from J, the gap between germline ends came to 9 bases. CDR3: CASSLGEANEQFF. The CDR3 coding sequence is TGTGCCAGCAGCTTGGGAGAAGCCAATGAGCAGTTCTTC.

V and J are TRBV7-2 and TRBJ2-5, with 8 bases identical to TRBD1. Germline V gene data show CDR1 as SGHTA and CDR2 as FQGNSA. This CDR3 is built from 16 residues. V lost 5 bases, J lost 1 base, and 9 bases stayed unmatched. For the CDR3, the DNA is TGTGCCAGCAGCCCTTACCCTACAGGGGGCCAAGAGACCCAGTACTTC. Amino acid sequence: CASSPYPTGGQETQYF.

The chain is built from TRBV3-1 (or the pseudogene TRBV3-2) and TRBJ2-7; 10 bases line up with TRBD2. Germline CDR1 reads LGHDT; CDR2 reads YNNKEL (reference sequence). The CDR3 loop spans 14 amino acids. Trimming at V came to 5 bases and at J to 4 bases, leaving 5 bases not matched to a gene. The CDR3 sequence: CASSSRTSGYEQYF. CDR3 nucleotides: TGTGCCAGCAGCTCCCGGACTAGCGGATACGAGCAGTACTTC.